The next 32 T cell receptor beta chains were all read from a single sample in a study of Tregs in tolerant kidney transplant recipients. Here immunoSEQ multiplex PCR was the method, and the copy in TCRdb shows in-frame clones only, minus some. The table shows approximately 260,000 clones, with approximately 83% occurring only once. The specimen sequenced was CD4+ T cells from blood. Receptors originate from a human donor in good health.

This clone has just a few counts. V is TRBV19 and J is TRBJ1-5; possible D gene TRBD1, 6 bases. The CDR3 loop spans 15 amino acids. Germline CDR1 LNHDA, CDR2 SQIVND (reference sequence). V was shortened by 6 bases and J by 6 bases, with 18 bases between the two germline ends. The CDR3 protein is CASRSNQGLGQPQHF. The CDR3 nucleotides read TGTGCCAGTAGAAGTAATCAGGGGCTGGGTCAGCCCCAGCATTTT.

The genes are TRBV30 and TRBJ2-2, with TRBD1 identical over 7 bases. V gave up 5 bases and J gave up 6 bases; unmatched junction bases: 6. Per the germline V gene, CDR1 is GTSNPN and CDR2 is SVGIG (reference sequence). The CDR3 runs to 13 residues. The CDR3 reads CAWSTGWAGELFF. The CDR3 region has the DNA TGTGCCTGGTCGACAGGGTGGGCCGGGGAGCTGTTTTTT.

This chain connects TRBV4-1 to TRBJ2-3; 9 bases are shared with TRBD2. In germline, CDR1 is MGHRA, CDR2 YSYEKL. The CDR3 is 17 amino acids. V was pared by 0 bases and J by 2 bases, with 6 bases of the junction left unmatched. The CDR3 is CASSQDRAGGPTDTQYF. CDR3 sequence (DNA): TGCGCCAGCAGCCAAGATAGAGCGGGAGGCCCCACAGATACGCAGTATTTT.

The rearrangement uses TRBV6-1 and TRBJ1-1; weak D call: TRBD1 (5 bases). The CDR3 totals 18 residues. V was pared by 4 bases and J by 5 bases, with 26 bases between. The germline V gene has CDR1 MNHNS and CDR2 SASEGT. CDR3 region: CASSGDRIAILGRTEAFF. CDR3 DNA sequence: TGTGCCAGCAGTGGGGACCGAATTGCGATCCTGGGGAGGACTGAAGCTTTCTTT.

The CDR3 bases are TGTGCCAGCAGCCTCGGGGGACGGAACACTGAAGCTTTCTTT. The encoded protein is CASSLGGRNTEAFF. The chain carries TRBV27 and TRBJ1-1; a possible D gene is TRBD1 (5 bases). Trimming shortened V by 6 bases and J by 1 base, and 12 bases separated the two germline ends. From germline, CDR1 is MNHEY and CDR2 SMNVEV (reference sequence). This CDR3 has 14 residues.

The chain uses TRBV5-1 and TRBJ2-7, with D perhaps matching TRBD1 or TRBD2 (7 bases each). Germline assignment: CDR1 SGHRS and CDR2 YFSETQ. V lost 7 bases, J lost 6 bases, and 20 bases lay in between. This CDR3 is built from 14 residues. The CDR3 DNA follows: TGCGCCAGCGGGAGGGGACAGCCACAATCCGAGCAGTACTTC. Translation: CASGRGQPQSEQYF.

This chain connects TRBV11-3 to TRBJ1-1, with D unresolved. V was clipped by 5 bases and J by 0 bases, with 7 bases between them. CDR3 length: 13 residues. From germline, CDR1 is SGHNT and CDR2 YENEEA. The CDR3 spells CASSVGLNTEAFF. CDR3 bases: TGTGCCAGCAGCGTAGGGCTGAACACTGAAGCTTTCTTT.

The chain couples TRBV6-5 to TRBJ2-1; D is uncertain. The CDR3 length is 14 residues. Per germline, CDR1 MNHEY and CDR2 SVGAGI. Trimming left V 0 bases short and J 7 bases short, with 10 bases between. As DNA, the CDR3 is TGTGCCAGCAGTTACTCTCCAGGTAATAATGAGCAGTTCTTC. This translates into CASSYSPGNNEQFF.

The rearrangement uses TRBV5-1 and TRBJ1-1; D might be TRBD1 (5 bases). Germline CDR1 SGHRS, CDR2 YFSETQ. Trimming removed 5 bases from V and 5 bases from J, with 13 bases in between. The CDR3 length is 13 residues. The CDR3 loop reads CASRGEGGTEAFF. CDR3 coding DNA: TGCGCCAGCAGAGGGGAGGGCGGAACTGAAGCTTTCTTT. The whole variable domain, remainder taken from reference TRBV5-1 and TRBJ1-1, is KAGVTQTPRYLIKTRGQQVTLSCSPISGHRSVSWYQQTPGQGLQFLFEYFSETQRNKGNFPGRFSGRQFSNSRSEMNVSTLELGDSALYLCASRGEGGTEAFFGQGTRLTVV.

The chain has TRBV18 and TRBJ2-7; 9 positions agree with TRBD2. After removal of 6 bases from V and 4 bases from J, the junction contained 7 bases not matched to a gene. The length of the CDR3 is 14 residues. CDR1 KGHSH and CDR2 LQKENI come from the germline V gene. CDR3 bases: TGTGCCAGCTCGCTCCTAGCGGGAAGTTACGAGCAGTACTTC. This encodes CASSLLAGSYEQYF.

This rearrangement joins TRBV5-5 to TRBJ1-5; TRBD1 might be the D (6 bases). The CDR3 runs 14 residues. Germline CDR1 is SGHKS and CDR2 is YYEKEE (reference sequence). Trimming shortened V by 7 bases and J by 1 base, and 12 bases separated the two germline ends. CDR3 nucleotide sequence: TGTGCCAGCGCCCGGGGGCACAGCAATCAGCCCCAGCATTTT. It is translated as CASARGHSNQPQHF.

V is TRBV14 and J is TRBJ2-1; 8 bases match TRBD1. Germline CDR1 is SGHDN and CDR2 is FVKESK. The ends lost 0 bases at V and 3 bases at J; junction bases unmatched: 4. The CDR3 spans 16 residues. The CDR3 coding sequence is TGTGCCAGCAGCCAAGACGGCAGGGGGCTCTACAATGAGCAGTTCTTC. Translation: CASSQDGRGLYNEQFF.

This chain uses TRBV5-1 with TRBJ2-5; D gene unclear. The CDR3 loop spans 11 amino acids. CDR1 is SGHRS and CDR2 is YFSETQ in the germline V gene. V was pared by 4 bases and J by 8 bases, with 9 bases between. The CDR3 bases are TGCGCCAGCAGCCTCCCGGGTACCCAGTACTTC. Its protein is CASSLPGTQYF.

This chain links TRBV19 with TRBJ1-2, with 8 bases lining up with TRBD1. The V gene end was trimmed by 5 bases and the J gene end by 2 bases; junction bases not matched to a gene: 10. Germline V lookup: CDR1 LNHDA, CDR2 SQIVND (reference sequence). The CDR3 consists of 16 residues. The CDR3 is CASSERQGTSNYGYTF. CDR3 sequence (DNA): TGTGCCAGTAGTGAGAGACAGGGGACTTCAAACTATGGCTACACCTTC.

This clone was counted only a few times. The chain joins TRBV6-5 to TRBJ1-1; no clear D. This CDR3 is 13 amino acids long. Trimming pared 7 bases from V and 0 bases from J, leaving 9 bases between. Germline lookup yields CDR1 MNHEY and CDR2 SVGAGI. CDR3 protein: CASKTTMNTEAFF. CDR3 DNA: TGTGCCAGCAAGACAACAATGAACACTGAAGCTTTCTTT.

CDR3 nucleotides: TGTGCCAGCAGTAATATGGGGGGGGCCCAAGAGACCCAGTACTTC. Translated: CASSNMGGAQETQYF. This chain links TRBV6-1 with TRBJ2-5; D perhaps matches TRBD2 (7 bases). The germline V gene has CDR1 MNHNS and CDR2 SASEGT. CDR3 length: 15 amino acids. Between the trimmed V and J ends, which lost 5 bases and 1 base, there was a span of 14 bases.

V and J are TRBV6-1 and TRBJ2-7, with D perhaps TRBD1 (5 bases). Between the trimmed V and J ends, which lost 2 bases and 0 bases, there was a span of 11 bases. CDR3 length: 15 amino acids. Per the germline V gene, CDR1 is MNHNS and CDR2 is SASEGT. In DNA form, the CDR3 reads TGTGCCAGCAGTGAAATGCAGGGCCTCTCCTACGAGCAGTACTTC. This translates into CASSEMQGLSYEQYF.

The chain carries TRBV19 and TRBJ1-2, with D maybe TRBD1 (5 bases). The CDR3 consists of 16 residues. Germline V gene data show CDR1 as LNHDA and CDR2 as SQIVND (reference sequence). V was shortened by 3 bases and J by 8 bases, with 22 bases between the two germline ends. The CDR3 DNA reads as TGTGCCAGTAGTATCGTCGACCGGATGGACAAGGTCGGCTACACCTTC. As protein: CASSIVDRMDKVGYTF.

Worth noting for this clone: Sequence at one end of the junction differs from germline and may be a read error. This sequence joins TRBV6-1 and TRBJ1-1; D is uncertain. This CDR3 is 13 amino acids long. CDR1 and CDR2 from the germline V gene are MNHNS and SASEGT. CDR3 amino acids: CASSESRNIEAFF. The CDR3 region has the DNA TGTGCCAGCAGTGAAAGCAGGAACATTGAAGCTTTCTTT.

The rearrangement uses TRBV5-1 and TRBJ2-5, with TRBD1 matching over 8 bases. The CDR3 spans 14 residues. Germline trimming cut 4 bases from V and 4 bases from J; bases unmatched to any gene: 6. Germline lookup yields CDR1 SGHRS and CDR2 YFSETQ. CDR3 residues: CASSHGQGAETQYF. CDR3 in DNA: TGCGCCAGCAGCCACGGACAGGGAGCAGAGACCCAGTACTTC.

The chain uses TRBV5-6 and TRBJ2-3; D ambiguous. The CDR3 consists of 15 residues. CDR1 is SGHDT, CDR2 YYEEEE, per germline. The V and J ends lost 0 bases and 1 base respectively, with 9 bases between them. The CDR3 coding sequence is TGTGCCAGCAGCTTGGAAGTGAGAGGCACAGATACGCAGTATTTT. Its protein is CASSLEVRGTDTQYF.

This chain uses TRBV6-6 with TRBJ2-7; 7 bases align to TRBD1. The length of the CDR3 is 16 residues. V was pared by 2 bases and J by 5 bases, with 12 bases of the junction left unmatched. The germline CDR1 and CDR2 sequences are MNHNY and SVGAGI (reference sequence). The chain's CDR3 is CASSYRAPQGTHEQYF. The CDR3 bases are TGTGCCAGCAGTTACCGGGCCCCACAGGGGACCCACGAGCAGTACTTC.

The V gene is TRBV9, the J gene TRBJ2-1; the match to TRBD2 covers 11 bases. V trimming: 3 bases; J trimming: 2 bases; junction bases outside the gene matches: 10. This CDR3 region has 18 residues. Germline CDR1 and CDR2: SGDLS and YYNGEE. The CDR3 here is CASSGGLAARPPYNEQFF. CDR3 coding DNA: TGTGCCAGCAGCGGGGGACTAGCGGCCCGCCCCCCCTACAATGAGCAGTTCTTC.

The chain combines TRBV19 with TRBJ2-2; TRBD2 is a possible D gene (6 bases). V was trimmed by 5 bases and J by 0 bases, leaving 10 bases between them. Germline lookup yields CDR1 LNHDA and CDR2 SQIVND (reference sequence). The CDR3 runs 15 residues. CDR3 residues: CASSAGLPNTGELFF. The CDR3 DNA reads TGTGCCAGTAGTGCGGGACTTCCGAACACCGGGGAGCTGTTTTTT.

This clone has just a few counts. The chain recombines TRBV9 with TRBJ1-3; unclear D gene. Trimming pared 0 bases from V and 0 bases from J, leaving 13 bases between. There are 17 residues in the CDR3. CDR1 SGDLS and CDR2 YYNGEE come from the germline V gene. CDR3 region: CASSVGEGRYSGNTIYF. The CDR3, as DNA: TGTGCCAGCAGCGTAGGGGAAGGACGGTACTCTGGAAACACCATATATTTT.

The rearrangement uses TRBV9 and TRBJ1-2; no firm D call. The germline V gene encodes CDR1 SGDLS and CDR2 YYNGEE. The ends were cut back, 0 bases at V and 0 bases at J, with 9 bases in the middle. The CDR3 sequence is 15 residues long. The CDR3 DNA reads as TGTGCCAGCAGCGTAGCGGGAGGAGCTAACTATGGCTACACCTTC. Protein sequence: CASSVAGGANYGYTF.

The chain employs TRBV7-2 and TRBJ2-1; TRBD1 might be the D (6 bases). Per the germline V gene, CDR1 is SGHTA and CDR2 is FQGNSA. V was trimmed by 6 bases and J by 2 bases, leaving 17 bases between them. The CDR3 has 16 residues. DNA of the CDR3: TGTGCCAGCAGACCGCCGCTAGGGGGAACCTACAATGAGCAGTTCTTC. It is translated as CASRPPLGGTYNEQFF.

The CDR3 sequence is CASSYVETQYF. CDR3 nucleotide sequence: TGCGCCAGCAGCTATGTGGAGACCCAGTACTTC. V and J are TRBV5-1 and TRBJ2-5; D gene unclear. V was cut by 3 bases and J by 5 bases, with 5 bases left in between. Per the germline V gene, CDR1 is SGHRS and CDR2 is YFSETQ. The CDR3 extends over 11 amino acids.

The chain combines TRBV30 with TRBJ1-2; a weak D match, TRBD1 (5 bases). Per germline, CDR1 GTSNPN and CDR2 SVGIG (reference sequence). CDR3 length equals 11 residues. Trimming took off 1 base at V and 7 bases at J, with 7 bases between the two ends. The CDR3 region is CAWSGGVGYTF. CDR3 coding DNA: TGTGCCTGGAGTGGGGGGGTTGGCTACACCTTC.

The chain recombines TRBV7-9 with TRBJ2-2; D may be TRBD2 (6 bases). The CDR3 has 15 residues. V gave up 5 bases and J gave up 1 base, with 11 bases separating them. CDR1 and CDR2 from the germline V gene are SEHNR and FQNEAQ (reference sequence). CDR3 in amino acids: CASSPISGNTGELFF. In DNA, the CDR3 is TGTGCCAGCAGCCCAATTAGCGGGAACACCGGGGAGCTGTTTTTT. Full variable domain (rest looked up from reference TRBV7-9 and TRBJ2-2): DTGVSQNPRHKITKRGQNVTFRCDPISEHNRLYWYRQTLGQGPEFLTYFQNEAQLEKSRLLSDRFSAERPKGSFSTLEIQRTEQGDSAMYLCASSPISGNTGELFFGEGSRLTVL.

This clone was observed a single time. The J gene is TRBJ2-7, the V gene TRBV15, with 8 bases lining up with TRBD1. The CDR3 totals 13 residues. V gave up 6 bases and J gave up 1 base; unmatched junction bases: 2. Germline CDR1 LNHNV, CDR2 YYDKDF (reference sequence). The CDR3, as DNA: TGTGCCACCAGTGGACAGGGATCCTACGAGCAGTACTTC. This encodes CATSGQGSYEQYF.

J is TRBJ1-1 and V is TRBV5-4; a weak D match, TRBD1 (6 bases). There are 17 residues in the CDR3. Trimming shortened V by 0 bases and J by 0 bases, and 15 bases separated the two germline ends. CDR1 SGHNT and CDR2 YYREEE come from the germline V gene (reference sequence). The DNA for the CDR3 is TGTGCCAGCAGCTTGGTCCGGGACAAACCTATGAACACTGAAGCTTTCTTT. The encoded protein is CASSLVRDKPMNTEAFF.